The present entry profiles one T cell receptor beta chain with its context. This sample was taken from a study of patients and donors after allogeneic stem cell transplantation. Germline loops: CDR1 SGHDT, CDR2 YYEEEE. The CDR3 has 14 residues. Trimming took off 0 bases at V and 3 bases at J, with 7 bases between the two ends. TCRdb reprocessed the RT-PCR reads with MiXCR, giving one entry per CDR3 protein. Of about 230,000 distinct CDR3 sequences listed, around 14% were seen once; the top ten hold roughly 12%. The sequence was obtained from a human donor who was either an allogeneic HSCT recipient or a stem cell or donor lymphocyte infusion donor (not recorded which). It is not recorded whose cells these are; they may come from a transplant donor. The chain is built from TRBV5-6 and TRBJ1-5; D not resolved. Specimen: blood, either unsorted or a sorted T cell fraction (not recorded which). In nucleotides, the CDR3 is TGTGCCAGCAGCTTGGGACACCACAATCAGCCCCAGCATTTT. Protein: CASSLGHHNQPQHF. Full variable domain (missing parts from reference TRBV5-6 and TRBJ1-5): DAGVTQSPTHLIKTRGQQVTLRCSPKSGHDTVSWYQQALGQGPQFIFQYYEEEERQRGNFPDRFSGHQFPNYSSELNVNALLLGDSALYLCASSLGHHNQPQHFGDGTRLSIL.